This TCR beta chain was identified during a study of blood T cell repertoires in COVID-19. Overall study: Sample material is recorded as cDNA or gDNA derived from T cells, B-cell-depleted T cells, or PBMCs.

Germline V gene lookup returns CDR1 MNHEY and CDR2 SVGAGI. Trimming pared 8 bases from V and 4 bases from J, leaving 17 bases between. The CDR3 consists of 14 residues. Symptom resolution, clearance, or two negative PCRs marked the recovered donors of Cohort 3. Sequenced by immunoSEQ multiplex PCR; TCRdb stores in-frame clones only, minus some. The sample shows some 370,000 clones, roughly four fifths of them seen only once. The rearrangement links TRBV6-5 to TRBJ1-1; D remains unclear. The receptor was isolated from a woman aged 45-59 years who had recovered from COVID-19. Sequencing was done on a sample of PBMCs or T cells enriched from blood (not recorded which). CDR3 DNA sequence: TGTGCCAGCCCCGTGAGTCACTTAAGCACTGAAGCTTTCTTT. Protein: CASPVSHLSTEAFF.